The 5 T cell receptor beta chains in this list originate from one sample, sequenced in a study of T cell repertoires in cytomegalovirus infection. Each CDR3 protein is one row after TCRdb ran MiXCR on the reads. Of around 530,000 distinct CDR3 sequences listed, about a quarter were seen once; the top ten hold 13%. Sequenced: PBMCs. The receptor source for this set is a human donor in good health (CMV status not recorded). Some clones in this sample may be carry-over from other donors' samples.

The J gene is TRBJ2-5, the V gene TRBV20-1, with 7 bases identical to TRBD2. The V and J ends lost 6 bases and 0 bases, in that order; junction bases with no gene match: 13. Germline lookup yields CDR1 DFQATT and CDR2 SNEGSKA (reference sequence). The CDR3 contains 16 residues. The DNA for the CDR3 is TGCAGTGCCAAGGGGAGGGGTCGGTGGTACCAAGAGACCCAGTACTTC. Translating gives CSAKGRGRWYQETQYF.

This clonotype was detected a few times. The chain couples TRBV6-5 to TRBJ2-7; 8 nucleotides agree with TRBD1. Germline CDR1 MNHEY, CDR2 SVGAGI. The CDR3 runs to 13 residues. V dropped 4 bases and J dropped 9; count of bases not matched to a gene: 8. This CDR3 is CASSLTGVGRQYV. Here the CDR3 DNA reads TGTGCCAGCAGTTTGACAGGGGTCGGTCGGCAGTACGTC.

This chain joins TRBV6-1 and TRBJ1-3, with unresolved D. The CDR3 has 16 residues. Germline V CDR1 and CDR2: MNHNS, SASEGT. Trimming cost V 5 bases and J 4 bases, with 18 bases left between them. The CDR3 here is CASSPLLTVRGNTIYF. The CDR3 coding sequence is TGTGCCAGCAGTCCTCTCCTTACAGTGCGAGGAAACACCATATATTTT.

The chain carries TRBV12-3 or TRBV12-4 and TRBJ2-1; 13 bases agree with TRBD2. This CDR3 comprises 16 residues. With V trimmed by 3 bases and J by 10 bases, 9 bases remained unmatched. The CDR3 sequence is CASSFAGTSGTKEQFF. CDR3 coding DNA: TGTGCCAGCAGTTTCGCCGGGACTAGCGGGACAAAAGAGCAGTTCTTC.

The rearrangement joins TRBV7-2 to TRBJ2-1; maybe TRBD2 (5 bases). There are 15 residues in the CDR3. Germline V CDR1 and CDR2: SGHTA, FQGNSA. The V end lost 5 bases, the J end lost 3 bases, and 14 bases lay between the germline ends. The CDR3 spells CASSPTRELYNEQFF. CDR3 bases: TGTGCCAGCAGCCCCACCCGGGAACTCTACAATGAGCAGTTCTTC.